The following is a T cell receptor beta chain sequence with its context. This clone has only a few counts. Its cognate antigen has yet to be identified. Per-base quality was not reported, and no clone a single base away is much larger than it. TCRbeta CDR3 regions were amplified from genomic DNA by means of the immunoSEQ Assay, a bias-controlled multiplex PCR. The original methods were these. Nucleated cell counts per sample were estimated from amplification of reference gene primers within the assay. Sequence reads were collapsed and filtered to measure the absolute abundance of every unique TCRbeta CDR3 rearrangement. For each sample, productive Simpson clonality was calculated by taking the square root of Simpson's diversity index across productive rearrangements. This immuneACCESS table, as held by TCRdb, lists in-frame sequences with V and J called but not all clones. Of the missing ones, under half trace to an unresolved V gene in checked studies; the others have no known cause. V, J and clone size reflect that table, while D and trimming were determined from the DNA. The sample data list about 290,000 clones, and just under 90% of these were observed just once. Around 10% of the sample is taken by the ten largest.

These data belong to a study of blood T cell repertoires in COVID-19 (dated by TCRdb to the early 2020s). With regard to the full study: Samples covering the acute and convalescent phases of COVID-19 were provided by collaborators in the United States, Italy and Spain. The repertoires were released in a freely available public database intended as a resource for research on the immune response to SARS-CoV-2. Samples came from the ongoing ImmuneRACE study (first 160 participants) plus 1,254 subjects from 6 global collaborators. Where available, HLA class I and class II types were obtained from metadata supplied by the sample provider rather than from assay-based typing. Subjects who had been exposed to COVID-19, were actively infected with it, or had recovered from it provided the deeply sampled blood TCRbeta repertoires that made up the dataset. The material from the prospective study consisted of cDNA or gDNA derived from T cells, B-cell-depleted T cells, or PBMCs. Sample metadata almost always included a de-identified subject ID, COVID-19 status, age in years and sex. General study outcomes and caveats: Clinical and demographic metadata were provided uncurated, with the amount varying by source and participant.

At one collaborating source in Seattle, patients were enrolled during active infection and were followed longitudinally through the course of disease. Collaborating institutions collected whole blood in K2EDTA tubes following their own protocols. Collaborator samples were shipped for TCRbeta analysis as frozen whole blood, isolated PBMCs, or DNA extracted from either sample type. Including the terminal cysteine and phenylalanine, the CDR3 comprises 12 residues. Only CDR3 DNA remains: 36 bases, in frame from the first base. V is reduced by 0 bases and J by 11 bases, leaving a spacing of 11 bases between them. CDR1 and CDR2 are read off the germline V gene (reference sequence) as SGHNT and YYREEE.

The chain was built from TRBV5-4 and TRBJ1-1, and TRBD1 may be the D gene, going by 5 matching bases. The TCR was taken from a woman aged 25 to 45 with COVID-19, enrolled during active disease. The material sequenced was peripheral blood. The nucleotides are TGTGCCAGCAGCTTGGATTACGGGGGGGCTTTCTTT. Its coded protein is CASSLDYGGAFF.